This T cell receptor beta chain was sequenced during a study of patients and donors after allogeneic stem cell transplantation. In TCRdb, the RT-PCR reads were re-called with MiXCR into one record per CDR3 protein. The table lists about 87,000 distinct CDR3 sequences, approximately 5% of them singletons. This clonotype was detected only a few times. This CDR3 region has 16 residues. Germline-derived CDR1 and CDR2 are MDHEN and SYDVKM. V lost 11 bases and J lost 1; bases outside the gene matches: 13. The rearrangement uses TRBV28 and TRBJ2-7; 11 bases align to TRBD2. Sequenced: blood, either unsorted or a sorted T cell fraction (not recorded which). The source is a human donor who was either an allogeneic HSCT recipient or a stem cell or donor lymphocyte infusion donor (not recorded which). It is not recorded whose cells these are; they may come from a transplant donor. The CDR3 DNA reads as TGTGCCCACTCCGGGACTAGCGGAAGCCTATCCTACGAGCAGTACTTC. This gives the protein CAHSGTSGSLSYEQYF.